Listed here are 15 T cell receptor beta chains from one sample, sequenced in a study of identical twins. TCRdb reprocessed the 5' RACE reads with MiXCR, giving one entry per CDR3 protein. The repertoire consists of some 440,000 distinct CDR3 sequences, with about 24% occurring once and the leading ten covering 2.5% to 3.5%. The data were also submitted as part of a second study, on T cells expressing NK-cell markers.

The sequencing input was CD4+ T cells sorted from blood. The receptors here all came from a woman aged 18-29 years in good health.

The chain couples TRBV7-9 to TRBJ2-3; D unresolved. This CDR3 contains 12 residues. V lost 5 bases and J 9 bases, leaving 12 bases between the germline ends. The germline V gene encodes CDR1 SEHNR and CDR2 FQNEAQ (reference sequence). The CDR3 coding sequence is TGTGCCAGCAGCCAGACGGAATTCACGCAGTATTTT. The encoded protein is CASSQTEFTQYF.

The rearrangement links TRBV25-1 to TRBJ1-6; D possibly corresponds to TRBD1 (5 bases). The CDR3 length is 14 residues. The V gene lost 3 bases and the J gene lost 7 bases, with 10 bases spanning the gap. Germline lookup yields CDR1 MGHDK and CDR2 SYGVNS. The CDR3 DNA reads TGTGCCAGCAGTGAGGGGACCGAGAATTCACCCCTCCACTTT. Its protein product is CASSEGTENSPLHF.

V is TRBV29-1 and J is TRBJ2-7; D gene ambiguous. Germline CDR1 is SQVTM and CDR2 is ANQGSEA. The V and J ends lost 4 bases and 0 bases respectively, with 7 bases between them. The CDR3 extends over 12 amino acids. The CDR3 spells CSVVVHSYEQYF. In nucleotides, the CDR3 is TGCAGCGTTGTAGTGCACTCCTACGAGCAGTACTTC.

The V gene is TRBV27, the J gene TRBJ2-5; 9 positions match TRBD2. Trimming cost V 5 bases and J 3 bases; bases outside gene matches: 13. CDR3 size: 17 residues. Germline loops: CDR1 MNHEY, CDR2 SMNVEV (reference sequence). CDR3 sequence: CASSPSPGGRAKETQYF. The CDR3 DNA follows: TGTGCCAGCAGTCCTTCGCCCGGCGGGAGGGCCAAAGAGACCCAGTACTTC.

The chain joins TRBV5-1 to TRBJ2-1; perhaps TRBD2 as D (6 bases). This CDR3 spans 14 amino acids. With 3 bases removed from V and 8 bases from J, the gap between germline ends came to 15 bases. CDR1 and CDR2 (germline): SGHRS, YFSETQ. The CDR3 protein is CASSSNGWGDEQFF. CDR3 in DNA: TGCGCCAGCAGCTCCAACGGCTGGGGGGATGAGCAGTTCTTC.

J is TRBJ2-3 and V is TRBV5-1; 12 nucleotides agree with TRBD2. The CDR3 sequence is 17 residues long. From germline, CDR1 is SGHRS and CDR2 YFSETQ. Trimming removed 1 base from V and 6 bases from J; junction bases left unmatched: 9. CDR3 DNA: TGCGCCAGCAGCTTGTGGACTAGCGGGGACAGCAGGGATACGCAGTATTTT. Residues: CASSLWTSGDSRDTQYF.

The chain combines TRBV9 with TRBJ2-6; D gene ambiguous. The CDR3 extends over 14 amino acids. With 2 bases removed from V and 4 bases from J, the gap between germline ends came to 7 bases. Germline V gene sequence: CDR1 SGDLS, CDR2 YYNGEE. The CDR3 DNA reads TGTGCCAGCAGCGTCAAGGCAGGGGCCAACGTCCTGACTTTC. Translated, it gives CASSVKAGANVLTF.

This chain links TRBV5-1 with TRBJ1-2, with 8 bases aligning to TRBD1. J gave up 5 bases and V 6 bases, and 12 bases lay outside the gene matches. CDR3 size: 15 residues. CDR1 is SGHRS and CDR2 is YFSETQ in the germline V gene. CDR3 sequence: CASIMVPGGGYGYTF. DNA of the CDR3: TGCGCCAGCATCATGGTCCCAGGGGGCGGTTATGGCTACACCTTC.

The chain is built from TRBV7-2 and TRBJ2-7, with 10 bases fitting TRBD2. Trimming cost V 1 base and J 4 bases; bases outside gene matches: 10. The CDR3 is 17 amino acids. Germline CDR1 and CDR2: SGHTA and FQGNSA. The CDR3 here is CASSLGSLAGAWYEQYF. Here the CDR3 DNA reads TGTGCCAGCAGCTTAGGGTCTCTAGCGGGAGCATGGTACGAGCAGTACTTC.

This rearrangement joins TRBV12-5 to TRBJ2-1; no clear D gene. Trimming removed 0 bases at V and 12 bases at J, with 9 bases between. Germline V gene sequence: CDR1 LGHNT, CDR2 FRNRAP. The CDR3 is 12 residues long. The CDR3 DNA reads as TGTGCTAGTGGTTTGGTAGGTCTGCGGCAGTTCTTC. Amino acid sequence: CASGLVGLRQFF.

This clonotype has a count of ten or more. The junction departs from germline at one end; a sequencing error may be responsible. J is TRBJ2-1 and V is TRBV5-1; the match to TRBD2 covers 10 bases. Germline V gene data show CDR1 as SGHRS and CDR2 as YFSETQ. The CDR3 runs 15 residues. This CDR3 reads CASSRTSGSYNEQFF. The CDR3, as DNA: TGTGCCAGCAGCCGGACTAGCGGCTCCTACAATGAGCAGTTCTTC.

This clonotype has just a few counts. The chain employs TRBV7-6 and TRBJ2-1; D is tentatively TRBD1 or TRBD2 (6 bases each). The germline V and J ends were trimmed by 1 base and 1 base, with 14 bases remaining between them. The germline V gene has CDR1 SGHVS and CDR2 FNYEAQ. This CDR3 has 17 residues. CDR3 protein: CASSLGFGGQSYNEQFF. CDR3 sequence (DNA): TGTGCCAGCAGCTTAGGGTTCGGGGGCCAATCCTACAATGAGCAGTTCTTC.

V gene TRBV21-1 combines with J gene TRBJ1-5; whether TRBD1, the table's D call, matches the DNA was not checked. TRBV21-1 is tagged as a pseudogene. The CDR3 totals 17 residues. The CDR3 DNA follows: TGTGCCAGTTCCCCCAACCAAGTGGACAGGGCAGCCCAGCCCCAGCATTTT. As protein: CASSPNQVDRAAQPQHF.

CDR3 DNA: TGTGCCAGCAGCCCGGCAGGGGGCACCGGTGAGCAGTTCTTC. Translation gives CASSPAGGTGEQFF. V and J are TRBV3-1 and TRBJ2-1; TRBD1 matches 8 bases. V trimming: 4 bases; J trimming: 9 bases; junction bases outside the gene matches: 8. This CDR3 contains 14 residues. The germline V gene encodes CDR1 LGHDT and CDR2 YNNKEL (reference sequence).

The chain recombines TRBV20-1 with TRBJ2-5, with 8 nucleotides matching TRBD2. The CDR3 has 15 residues. Germline V gene lookup returns CDR1 DFQATT and CDR2 SNEGSKA (reference sequence). After removal of 0 bases from V and 5 bases from J, the junction contained 8 bases not matched to a gene. CDR3 sequence (DNA): TGCAGTGCTAGAGATCAGTCTAGCGGGTTGGAGACCCAGTACTTC. Translated: CSARDQSSGLETQYF.